A selection of T cell receptor beta chains follows, all from one sample in a study of human T cells and chemical hapten exposure. MiXCR, run by TCRdb on the RACE reads, gives a single entry per CDR3 protein. The table has approximately 320,000 distinct CDR3 sequences, about 5% seen once. This material consisted of whole blood, taken in connection with sensitization to the hapten diphenylcyclopropenone (DPC). These receptors all come from a woman between 18 and 29 years old with alopecia areata. Some clones in this sample may be carry-over from other donors' samples. The CDR3 runs from the conserved cysteine through the conserved F or W.

CDR3aa	v_gene
CASSATTSGSSGANVLTF	TRBV5-1
CASSRYRVRPYEQYF	TRBV3-1
CSAPGQVNQPQHF	TRBV20-1
CASSRGLAADTLYF	TRBV7-2
CSADDRDNQPQHF	TRBV20-1
CASTREGGYGYTF	TRBV2
CASSPPSGGARGTDTQYF	TRBV12-3/TRBV12-4
CASSELRQPQHF	TRBV2
CASSQHGGFTDTQYF	TRBV18
CASRGGGTEAFF	TRBV27
CASSQATDTQYF	TRBV3-1
CASSQARLGAYEQYF	TRBV14
CASSLESWQGAKNIQYF	TRBV11-2
CASSLGVWTDTQYF	TRBV7-9
CASSLRRGRREQYF	TRBV12-3/TRBV12-4
CASSEEGLASGANVLTF	TRBV2
CATSDSRQGLRFGYTF	TRBV24-1
CASSTRYNNYGYTF	TRBV7-2
CASSESTSGGIDTQYF	TRBV6-4
CASTPQAGNEQFF	TRBV6-6
CASSATGDSRPAHF	TRBV27
CASSYAQPQGARNNEQFF	TRBV6-2/TRBV6-3
CAISGEGFMDEQYF	TRBV10-3
CASTLFEGRETQYF	TRBV7-2
CASTTGAGFDYGYTF	TRBV28
CASIHRDSYGYTF	TRBV6-6
CASSMINTDTQYF	TRBV6-2/TRBV6-3
CSARASGTGNQPQHF	TRBV20-1
CASSQDPEDTQYF	TRBV4-2
CASSLDFPGADTQYF	TRBV27
CATGGNYGYTF	TRBV2
CASSGTGKGTYEQYF	TRBV27
CASRFTGESYGYTF	TRBV6-2/TRBV6-3
CASSLRTVRNEQFF	TRBV5-1
CASSQGQGKLTGELFF	TRBV5-4
CASSQDRQGGQPQHF	TRBV4-3
CASDRGSSGANVLTF	TRBV18
CASRPRKNTYSYNEQFF	TRBV6-2/TRBV6-3
CASSPDSFYGYTF	TRBV5-1
CASSQDMVKGLNTEAFF	TRBV4-2
CASSQYSGNTIYF	TRBV14